Shown below are 14 T cell receptor beta chains from a single sample sequenced in a study of shared clonotypes between healthy human individuals. Clones were sequenced by immunoSEQ multiplex PCR, and TCRdb holds only the in-frame ones, with some missing. The sample lists about 2.4 million clones, about 92% occurring once. Sequences were obtained from naive CD4+ T cells sorted from blood. Subset defined: CD45RA+ positively selected. The receptor set was obtained from a man aged 18 to 35 in good health.

V gene TRBV5-4 combines with J gene TRBJ2-5; the match to TRBD1 covers 8 bases. V shed 3 bases, J shed 2 bases, and the junction held 3 bases outside the gene matches. The CDR3 has 14 residues. Germline-derived CDR1 and CDR2 are SGHNT and YYREEE (reference sequence). CDR3 in DNA: TGTGCCAGCAGCTGGACAGGGTTTCAAGAGACCCAGTACTTC. Amino acids: CASSWTGFQETQYF.

The CDR3: CASSVGETGELFF. Written as DNA, the CDR3 is TGTGCCAGCAGTGTAGGGGAGACCGGGGAGCTGTTTTTT. The genes are TRBV2 and TRBJ2-2; D could derive from TRBD1 or TRBD2 (5 bases each). V dropped 4 bases and J dropped 5 bases, with 8 bases sitting between them. Germline values: CDR1 SNHLY, CDR2 FYNNEI. The CDR3 is made up of 13 amino acids.

The rearrangement uses TRBV6-1 and TRBJ1-1; tentative D call: TRBD1 (5 bases). Trimming removed 7 bases at V and 3 bases at J, with 15 bases between. Germline V gene sequence: CDR1 MNHNS, CDR2 SASEGT. There are 14 residues in the CDR3. CDR3 loop: CASTGTPVDTEAFF. DNA for the CDR3: TGTGCCAGCACAGGGACCCCGGTCGACACTGAAGCTTTCTTT.

The chain employs TRBV7-2 and TRBJ2-5, with a weak D call TRBD1 (5 bases). This CDR3 is built from 14 residues. Per the germline V gene, CDR1 is SGHTA and CDR2 is FQGNSA. V lost 3 bases, J lost 4 bases, and 12 bases lay in between. CDR3 sequence: CASSFLSRAETQYF. CDR3 in DNA: TGTGCCAGCAGCTTCCTTAGCAGGGCAGAGACCCAGTACTTC.

This clone came up a few times. The V and J genes are TRBV5-4 and TRBJ1-6, with a possible D match to TRBD1 (5 bases). V dropped 4 bases and J dropped 8 bases, with 13 bases sitting between them. CDR3 size: 14 residues. Per germline, CDR1 SGHNT and CDR2 YYREEE (reference sequence). This CDR3 is CASSPGQSYSPLHF. CDR3 in DNA: TGTGCCAGCAGCCCAGGACAATCGTATTCACCCCTCCACTTT. The full variable domain, completed using reference TRBV5-4 and TRBJ1-6, is ETGVTQSPTHLIKTRGQQVTLRCSSQSGHNTVSWYQQALGQGPQFIFQYYREEENGRGNFPPRFSGLQFPNYSSELNVNALELDDSALYLCASSPGQSYSPLHFGNGTRLTVT.

The chain recombines TRBV15 with TRBJ2-5; TRBD2 aligns across 7 bases. CDR1 and CDR2 from the germline V gene are LNHNV and YYDKDF (reference sequence). This CDR3 has 17 residues. The V and J ends lost 6 bases and 4 bases, in that order; junction bases with no gene match: 17. The CDR3 bases are TGTGCCACCAGTAATTCTCGGGGGGTCACGGGAGGAGAGACCCAGTACTTC. Translating gives CATSNSRGVTGGETQYF.

V and J are TRBV4-3 and TRBJ1-4; 10 bases agree with TRBD1. The CDR3 runs 18 residues. From germline, CDR1 is LGHNA and CDR2 YSLEER. J gave up 7 bases and V 1 base, and 12 bases lay outside the gene matches. CDR3 in amino acids: CASSQGQKPGTGVEKLFF. The CDR3 DNA sequence: TGCGCCAGCAGCCAAGGTCAAAAGCCCGGGACAGGGGTTGAAAAACTGTTTTTT.

The V call is TRBV30, the J call TRBJ1-1; a possible D gene is TRBD1 (6 bases). Germline loops: CDR1 GTSNPN, CDR2 SVGIG (reference sequence). The CDR3 length is 12 residues. Between the trimmed V and J ends, which lost 2 bases and 5 bases, there was a span of 9 bases. DNA of the CDR3: TGTGCCTGGAGTCCCGGGACAACTGAAGCTTTCTTT. It specifies CAWSPGTTEAFF. Variable domain in full (rest from reference TRBV30 and TRBJ1-1): SQTIHQWPATLVQPVGSPLSLECTVEGTSNPNLYWYRQAAGRGLQLLFYSVGIGQISSEVPQNLSASRPQDRQFILSSKKLLLSDSGFYLCAWSPGTTEAFFGQGTRLTVV.

This rearrangement joins TRBV5-4 to TRBJ2-1; possibly TRBD1 or TRBD2 for D (5 bases each). V lost 3 bases and J lost 7, with 14 bases in between. CDR1 and CDR2 (germline): SGHNT, YYREEE (reference sequence). The CDR3 loop spans 14 amino acids. The DNA of the CDR3 is TGTGCCAGCAGCTCTCCGGGACGCAAGAATGAGCAGTTCTTC. Protein: CASSSPGRKNEQFF.

This clone was seen only once. The same CDR3 can be traced to other DNA sequences in this sample. This chain uses TRBV15 with TRBJ2-1; perhaps TRBD2 as D (6 bases). V gave up 3 bases and J gave up 0 bases, with 9 bases separating them. Germline lookup yields CDR1 LNHNV and CDR2 YYDKDF (reference sequence). The CDR3 has 15 residues. CDR3 DNA: TGTGCCACCAGCAGGGAAGCGGGCTCCTACAATGAGCAGTTCTTC. It specifies CATSREAGSYNEQFF.

The rearrangement links TRBV18 to TRBJ2-5; 10 nucleotides match TRBD1. From germline, CDR1 is KGHSH and CDR2 LQKENI. The CDR3 is 14 residues long. V trimming: 8 bases; J trimming: 11 bases; junction bases outside the gene matches: 14. The DNA for the CDR3 is TGTGCCAGCACTACCGGGACAGGGGCTACGAAGCAGTACTTC. Protein sequence: CASTTGTGATKQYF.

V is TRBV6-1 and J is TRBJ1-1; D gene unclear. The CDR3 consists of 13 residues. V lost 5 bases to trimming and J lost 10 bases, with 17 bases between them. CDR1 MNHNS and CDR2 SASEGT come from the germline V gene. The CDR3 coding sequence is TGTGCCAGCAGTAACGGACTCGGTCAAGCAGCTTTCTTT. Protein sequence: CASSNGLGQAAFF.

The gene calls are TRBV5-1 and TRBJ2-5; D is unclear. The CDR3 runs 14 residues. Germline V gene lookup returns CDR1 SGHRS and CDR2 YFSETQ. The ends were cut back, 1 base at V and 2 bases at J, with 9 bases in the middle. The chain's CDR3 is CASSLLASQETQYF. CDR3 nucleotides: TGCGCCAGCAGCTTGTTGGCCAGTCAAGAGACCCAGTACTTC.

Turning to this clone: Additional DNA sequences in this sample encode the identical CDR3. The chain carries TRBV2 and TRBJ2-3; no clear D. Germline V gene lookup returns CDR1 SNHLY and CDR2 FYNNEI. V was trimmed by 0 bases and J by 5 bases, leaving 6 bases between them. The length of the CDR3 is 13 residues. The CDR3 coding sequence is TGTGCCAGCAGTGAAGCAGGGCTAGATACGCAGTATTTT. It specifies CASSEAGLDTQYF. The full variable domain, in which reference TRBV2 and TRBJ2-3 provide the parts outside the CDR3, is EPEVTQTPSHQVTQMGQEVILRCVPISNHLYFYWYRQILGQKVEFLVSFYNNEISEKSEIFDDQFSVERPDGSNFTLKIRSTKLEDSAMYFCASSEAGLDTQYFGPGTRLTVL.